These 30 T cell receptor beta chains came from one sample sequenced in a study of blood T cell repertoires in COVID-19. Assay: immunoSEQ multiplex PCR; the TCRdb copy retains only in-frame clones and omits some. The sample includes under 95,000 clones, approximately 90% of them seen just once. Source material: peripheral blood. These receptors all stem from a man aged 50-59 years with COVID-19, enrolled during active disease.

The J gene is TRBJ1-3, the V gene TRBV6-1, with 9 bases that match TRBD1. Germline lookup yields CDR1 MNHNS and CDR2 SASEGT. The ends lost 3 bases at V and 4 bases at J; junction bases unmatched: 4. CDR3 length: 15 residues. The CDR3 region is CASSDGTGTGNTIYF. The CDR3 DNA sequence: TGTGCCAGCAGTGACGGGACAGGGACCGGAAACACCATATATTTT.

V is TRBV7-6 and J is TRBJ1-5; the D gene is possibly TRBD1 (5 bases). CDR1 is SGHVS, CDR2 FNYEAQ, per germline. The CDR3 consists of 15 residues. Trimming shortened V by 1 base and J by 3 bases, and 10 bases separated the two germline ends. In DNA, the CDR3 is TGTGCCAGCAGCTTAGGGGCGGGGGACAATCAGCCCCAGCATTTT. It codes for CASSLGAGDNQPQHF. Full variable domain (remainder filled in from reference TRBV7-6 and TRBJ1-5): GAGVSQSPRYKVTKRGQDVALRCDPISGHVSLYWYRQALGQGPEFLTYFNYEAQQDKSGLPNDRFSAERPEGSISTLTIQRTEQRDSAMYRCASSLGAGDNQPQHFGDGTRLSIL.

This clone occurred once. The CDR3 DNA sequence: TGTGCCAGCAGCGGAGGTACAGGGGGGGAAAATGAAAAACTGTTTTTT. Translated: CASSGGTGGENEKLFF. The V call is TRBV9, the J call TRBJ1-4; TRBD1 agrees at 8 bases. Unmatched junction bases numbered 9, after V lost 3 bases and J lost 5 bases. This CDR3 contains 16 residues. The germline V gene has CDR1 SGDLS and CDR2 YYNGEE.

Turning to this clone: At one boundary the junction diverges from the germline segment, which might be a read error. For the CDR3, the DNA is TGTGCCAGCAGCTCCCCCTCTTGCAGGGCGCGGAGGGGGCCCTTT. Encoded protein: CASSSPSCRARRGPF. V is TRBV7-4 and J is TRBJ1-1; TRBD1 agrees at 7 bases. CDR3 length: 15 residues. Per the germline V gene, CDR1 is SGHVT and CDR2 is SQSDAQ.

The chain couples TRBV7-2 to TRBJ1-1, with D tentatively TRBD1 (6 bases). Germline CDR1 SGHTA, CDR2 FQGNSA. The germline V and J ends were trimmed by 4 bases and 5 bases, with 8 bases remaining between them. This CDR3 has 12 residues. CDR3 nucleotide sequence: TGTGCCAGCAGCTATACAGGGACTGAAGCTTTCTTT. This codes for CASSYTGTEAFF.

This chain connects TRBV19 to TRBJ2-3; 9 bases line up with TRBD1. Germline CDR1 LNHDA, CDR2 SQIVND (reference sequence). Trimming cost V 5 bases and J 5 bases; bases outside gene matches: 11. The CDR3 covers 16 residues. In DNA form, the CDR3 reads TGTGCCAGTAGTCCTATTCCGGGACAGGGTAAAGATACGCAGTATTTT. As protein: CASSPIPGQGKDTQYF.

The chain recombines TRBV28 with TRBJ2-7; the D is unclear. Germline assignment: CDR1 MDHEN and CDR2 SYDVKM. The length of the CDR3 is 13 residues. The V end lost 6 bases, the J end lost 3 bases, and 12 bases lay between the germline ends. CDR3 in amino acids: CASRLGTYYEQYF. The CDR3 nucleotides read TGTGCCAGCAGACTTGGTACGTACTACGAGCAGTACTTC.

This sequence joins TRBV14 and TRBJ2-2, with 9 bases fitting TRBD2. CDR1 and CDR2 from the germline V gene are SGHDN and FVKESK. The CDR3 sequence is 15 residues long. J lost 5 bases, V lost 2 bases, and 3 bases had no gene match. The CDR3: CASSQLLAGTGELFF. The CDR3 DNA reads TGTGCCAGCAGCCAACTGCTAGCGGGAACCGGGGAGCTGTTTTTT.

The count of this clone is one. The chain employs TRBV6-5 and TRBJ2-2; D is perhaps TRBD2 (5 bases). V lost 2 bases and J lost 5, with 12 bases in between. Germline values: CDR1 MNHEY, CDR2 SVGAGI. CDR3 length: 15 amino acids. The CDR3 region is CASSYEGAGTGELFF. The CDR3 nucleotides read TGTGCCAGCAGTTACGAGGGAGCAGGTACCGGGGAGCTGTTTTTT.

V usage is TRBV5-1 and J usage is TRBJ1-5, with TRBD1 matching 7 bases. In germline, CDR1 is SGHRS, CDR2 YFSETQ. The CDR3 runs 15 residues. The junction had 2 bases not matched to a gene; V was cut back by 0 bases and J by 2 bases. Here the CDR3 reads CASSLDGTGNQPQHF. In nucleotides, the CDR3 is TGCGCCAGCAGCTTGGACGGGACAGGCAATCAGCCCCAGCATTTT. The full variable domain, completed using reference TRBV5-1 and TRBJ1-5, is KAGVTQTPRYLIKTRGQQVTLSCSPISGHRSVSWYQQTPGQGLQFLFEYFSETQRNKGNFPGRFSGRQFSNSRSEMNVSTLELGDSALYLCASSLDGTGNQPQHFGDGTRLSIL.

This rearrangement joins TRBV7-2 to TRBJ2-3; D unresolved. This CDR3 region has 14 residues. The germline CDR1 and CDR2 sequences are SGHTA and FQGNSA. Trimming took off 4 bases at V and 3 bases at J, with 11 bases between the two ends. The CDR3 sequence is CASSSPGETDTQYF. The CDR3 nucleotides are TGTGCCAGCAGCTCCCCCGGAGAAACAGATACGCAGTATTTT.

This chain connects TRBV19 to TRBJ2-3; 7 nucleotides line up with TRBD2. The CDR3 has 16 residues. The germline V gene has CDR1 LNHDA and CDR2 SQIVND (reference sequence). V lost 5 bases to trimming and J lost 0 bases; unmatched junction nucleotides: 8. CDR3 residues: CASSPQGSGSTDTQYF. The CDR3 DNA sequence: TGTGCCAGTAGTCCCCAAGGTAGCGGGAGCACAGATACGCAGTATTTT.

As DNA, the CDR3 is TGTGCCAGCAGCCGACCCACCGGGACAGGGTGGGAAAAACTGTTTTTT. Translation: CASSRPTGTGWEKLFF. The chain recombines TRBV7-9 with TRBJ1-4, with 9 bases aligning to TRBD1. The CDR3 covers 16 residues. The V gene end was trimmed by 5 bases and the J gene end by 8 bases; junction bases not matched to a gene: 12. Germline lookup yields CDR1 SEHNR and CDR2 FQNEAQ (reference sequence).

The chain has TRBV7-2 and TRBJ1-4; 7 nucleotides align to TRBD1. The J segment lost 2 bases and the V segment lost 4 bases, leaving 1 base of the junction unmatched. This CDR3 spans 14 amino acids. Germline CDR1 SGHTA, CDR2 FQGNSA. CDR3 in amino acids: CASSSQGTNEKLFF. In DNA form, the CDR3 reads TGTGCCAGCAGCTCACAGGGGACTAATGAAAAACTGTTTTTT.

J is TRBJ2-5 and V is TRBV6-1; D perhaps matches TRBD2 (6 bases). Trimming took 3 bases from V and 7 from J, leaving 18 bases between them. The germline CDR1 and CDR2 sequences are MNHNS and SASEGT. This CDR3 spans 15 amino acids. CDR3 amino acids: CASSDSPSGGGTQYF. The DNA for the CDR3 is TGTGCCAGCAGTGATTCTCCGTCCGGGGGAGGGACCCAGTACTTC.

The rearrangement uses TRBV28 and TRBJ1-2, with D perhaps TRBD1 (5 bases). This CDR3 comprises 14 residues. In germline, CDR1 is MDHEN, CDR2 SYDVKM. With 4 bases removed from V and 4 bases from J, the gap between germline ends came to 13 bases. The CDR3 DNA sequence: TGTGCCAGCAGTTCCCAGGGTTACCTCTATGGCTACACCTTC. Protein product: CASSSQGYLYGYTF.

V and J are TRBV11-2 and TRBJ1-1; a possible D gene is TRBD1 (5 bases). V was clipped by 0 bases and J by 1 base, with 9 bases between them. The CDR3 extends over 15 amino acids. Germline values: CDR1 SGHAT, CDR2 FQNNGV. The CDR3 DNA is TGTGCCAGCAGCTTAGAGATTACAGGGAACACTGAAGCTTTCTTT. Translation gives CASSLEITGNTEAFF.

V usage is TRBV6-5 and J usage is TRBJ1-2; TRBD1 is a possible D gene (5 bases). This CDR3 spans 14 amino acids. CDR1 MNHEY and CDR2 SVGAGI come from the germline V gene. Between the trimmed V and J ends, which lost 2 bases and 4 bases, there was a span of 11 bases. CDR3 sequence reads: CASSYGRDGYGYTF. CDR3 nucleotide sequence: TGTGCCAGCAGTTACGGCAGGGATGGCTATGGCTACACCTTC.

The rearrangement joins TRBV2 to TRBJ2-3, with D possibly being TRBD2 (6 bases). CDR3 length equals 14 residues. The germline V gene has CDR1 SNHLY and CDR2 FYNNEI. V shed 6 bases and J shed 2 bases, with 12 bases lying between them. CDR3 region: CASRVSGNTDTQYF. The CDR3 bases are TGTGCCAGCAGAGTTAGCGGTAACACAGATACGCAGTATTTT.

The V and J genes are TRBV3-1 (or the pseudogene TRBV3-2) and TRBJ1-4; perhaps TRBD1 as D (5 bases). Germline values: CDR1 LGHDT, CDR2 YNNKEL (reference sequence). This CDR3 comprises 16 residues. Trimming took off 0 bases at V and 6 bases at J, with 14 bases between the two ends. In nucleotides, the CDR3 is TGTGCCAGCAGCCAAGACCCCGGGAGGGGTCATGAAAAACTGTTTTTT. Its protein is CASSQDPGRGHEKLFF.

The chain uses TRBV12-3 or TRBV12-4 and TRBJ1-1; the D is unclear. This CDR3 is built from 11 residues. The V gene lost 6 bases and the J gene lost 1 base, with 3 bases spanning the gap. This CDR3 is CASSSNTEAFF. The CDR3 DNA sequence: TGTGCCAGCAGCTCGAACACTGAAGCTTTCTTT.

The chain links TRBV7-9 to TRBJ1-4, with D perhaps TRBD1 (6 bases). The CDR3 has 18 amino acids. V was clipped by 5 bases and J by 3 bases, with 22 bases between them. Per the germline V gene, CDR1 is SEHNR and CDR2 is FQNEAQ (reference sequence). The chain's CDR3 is CASSRGGGGVRANEKLFF. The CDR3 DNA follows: TGTGCCAGCAGCCGCGGGGGGGGCGGAGTTAGAGCTAATGAAAAACTGTTTTTT.

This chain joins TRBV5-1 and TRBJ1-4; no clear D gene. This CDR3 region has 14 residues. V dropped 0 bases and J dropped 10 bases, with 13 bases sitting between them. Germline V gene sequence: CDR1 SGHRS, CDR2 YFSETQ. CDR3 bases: TGCGCCAGCAGCTTGGCCAGCGACCCTCCAAAACTGTTTTTT. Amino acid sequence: CASSLASDPPKLFF.

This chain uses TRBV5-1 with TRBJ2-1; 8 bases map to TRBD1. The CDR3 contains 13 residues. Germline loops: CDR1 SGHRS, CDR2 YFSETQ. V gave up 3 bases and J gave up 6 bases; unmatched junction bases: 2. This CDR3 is CASSSDRVNEQFF. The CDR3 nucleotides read TGCGCCAGCAGCTCGGACAGGGTCAATGAGCAGTTCTTC.

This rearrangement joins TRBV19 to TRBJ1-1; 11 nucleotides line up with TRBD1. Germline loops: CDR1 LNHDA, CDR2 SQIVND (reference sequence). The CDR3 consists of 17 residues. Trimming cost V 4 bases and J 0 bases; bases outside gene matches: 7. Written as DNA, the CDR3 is TGTGCCAGTAGTACGCCGGGACAGGGGGTAGTGAACACTGAAGCTTTCTTT. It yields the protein CASSTPGQGVVNTEAFF.

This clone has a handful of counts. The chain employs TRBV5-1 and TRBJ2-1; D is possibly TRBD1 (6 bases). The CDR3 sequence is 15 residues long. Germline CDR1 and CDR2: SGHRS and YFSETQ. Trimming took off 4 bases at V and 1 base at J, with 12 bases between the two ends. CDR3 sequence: CASSIPGTSYNEQFF. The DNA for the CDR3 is TGCGCCAGCAGCATCCCCGGGACATCCTACAATGAGCAGTTCTTC. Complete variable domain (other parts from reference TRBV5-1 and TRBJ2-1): KAGVTQTPRYLIKTRGQQVTLSCSPISGHRSVSWYQQTPGQGLQFLFEYFSETQRNKGNFPGRFSGRQFSNSRSEMNVSTLELGDSALYLCASSIPGTSYNEQFFGPGTRLTVL.

Here the CDR3 reads CASSQVGGTAGELFF. As DNA, the CDR3 is TGTGCCAGCAGCCAGGTGGGAGGTACGGCCGGGGAGCTGTTTTTT. V is TRBV3-1 (or the pseudogene TRBV3-2) and J is TRBJ2-2; D might be TRBD2 (6 bases). The V and J ends lost 3 bases and 6 bases respectively, with 14 bases between them. CDR1 is LGHDT, CDR2 YNNKEL, per germline (reference sequence). The CDR3 length is 15 residues.

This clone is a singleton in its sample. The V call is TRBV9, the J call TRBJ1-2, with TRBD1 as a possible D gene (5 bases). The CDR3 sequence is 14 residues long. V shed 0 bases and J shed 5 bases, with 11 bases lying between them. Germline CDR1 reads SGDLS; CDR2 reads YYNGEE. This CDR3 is CASSVEAGWYGYTF. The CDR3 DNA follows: TGTGCCAGCAGCGTAGAGGCAGGGTGGTATGGCTACACCTTC.

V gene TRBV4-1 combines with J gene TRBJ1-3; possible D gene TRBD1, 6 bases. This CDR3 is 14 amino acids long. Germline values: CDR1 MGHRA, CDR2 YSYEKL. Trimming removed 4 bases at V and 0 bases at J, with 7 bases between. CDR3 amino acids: CASSPGHSGNTIYF. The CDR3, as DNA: TGCGCCAGCAGCCCGGGACACTCTGGAAACACCATATATTTT.

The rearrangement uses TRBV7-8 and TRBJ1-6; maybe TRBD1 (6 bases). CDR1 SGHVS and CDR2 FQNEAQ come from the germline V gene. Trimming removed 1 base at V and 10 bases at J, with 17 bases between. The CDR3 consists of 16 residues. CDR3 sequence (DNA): TGTGCCAGCAGCTTAGAGGGGGGGCGAGGTGACTCACCCCTCCACTTT. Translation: CASSLEGGRGDSPLHF.